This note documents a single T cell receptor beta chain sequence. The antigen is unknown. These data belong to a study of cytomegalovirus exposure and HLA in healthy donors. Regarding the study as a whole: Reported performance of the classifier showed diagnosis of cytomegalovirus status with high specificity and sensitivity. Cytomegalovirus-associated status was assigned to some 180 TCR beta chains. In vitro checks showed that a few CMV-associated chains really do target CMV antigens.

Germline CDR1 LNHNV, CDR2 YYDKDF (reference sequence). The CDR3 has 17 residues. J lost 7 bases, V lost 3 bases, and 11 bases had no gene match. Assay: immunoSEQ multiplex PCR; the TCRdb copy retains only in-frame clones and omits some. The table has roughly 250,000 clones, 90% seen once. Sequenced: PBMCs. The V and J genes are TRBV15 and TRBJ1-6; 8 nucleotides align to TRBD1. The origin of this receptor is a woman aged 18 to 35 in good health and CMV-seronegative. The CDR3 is CATSSAPEDRVNSPLHF. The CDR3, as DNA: TGTGCCACCAGCAGTGCACCGGAGGACAGGGTCAATTCACCCCTCCACTTT.